The clone carrying this TCR beta chain was seen a handful of times. Its antigen is as yet unknown. Only in-frame clones appear in the TCRdb table, and some are missing; sequencing was by immunoSEQ multiplex PCR. The sample contains 37,000 or so clones, 38% of which appear only once. The sample is drawn from a study of neoadjuvant anti-PD-1 for oral cavity cancer. About the study: Around day 43, patients without progression received a fourth nivolumab dose before surgery. General observations from the study: Larger post-treatment preexisting tumor clones tracked with greater tumor shrinkage. Higher pretreatment Treg/Th17 ratios tracked higher pretreatment blood clonality.

V shed 4 bases, J shed 5 bases, and the junction held 6 bases outside the gene matches. The CDR3 sequence is 15 residues long. Per germline, CDR1 SGHDN and CDR2 FVKESK. Time point given: after neoadjuvant nivolumab, at surgical resection. Cohort: HPV-negative, locally advanced oral cavity squamous cell carcinoma patients. This chain connects TRBV14 to TRBJ1-4; TRBD1 aligns across 8 bases. Sequenced material: tumor tissue, taken after nivolumab (anti-PD-1) treatment. The clonotype was recovered from a person aged 35 to 85 with oral cavity squamous cell carcinoma. The CDR3 loop is CASSLRTGPNEKLFF. The CDR3 DNA reads as TGTGCCAGCAGCCTACGGACAGGGCCCAATGAAAAACTGTTTTTT.